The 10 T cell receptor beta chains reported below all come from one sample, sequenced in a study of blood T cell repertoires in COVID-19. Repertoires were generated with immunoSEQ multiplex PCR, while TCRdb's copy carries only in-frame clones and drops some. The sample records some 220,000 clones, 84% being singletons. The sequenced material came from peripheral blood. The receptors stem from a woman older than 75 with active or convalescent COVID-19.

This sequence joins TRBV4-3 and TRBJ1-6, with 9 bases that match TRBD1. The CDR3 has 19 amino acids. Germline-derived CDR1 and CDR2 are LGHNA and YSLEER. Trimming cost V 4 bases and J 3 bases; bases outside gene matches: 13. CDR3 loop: CASSPTSGTGSIYNSPLHF. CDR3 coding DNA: TGCGCCAGCAGCCCCACGTCGGGGACAGGGTCTATCTATAATTCACCCCTCCACTTT.

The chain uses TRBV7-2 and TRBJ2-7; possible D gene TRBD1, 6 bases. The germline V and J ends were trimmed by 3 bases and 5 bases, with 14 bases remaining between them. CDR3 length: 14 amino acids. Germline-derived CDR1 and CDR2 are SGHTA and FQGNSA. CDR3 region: CASSLAGAKDEQYF. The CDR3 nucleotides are TGTGCCAGCAGCTTGGCAGGGGCTAAGGACGAGCAGTACTTC.

In DNA, the CDR3 is TGTGCCAGCAGCCCGGGGGGACTCATGGCGAGCTACGAGCAGTACTTC. It specifies CASSPGGLMASYEQYF. This chain uses TRBV7-9 with TRBJ2-7; TRBD2 matches at 7 bases. There are 16 residues in the CDR3. Germline CDR1 reads SEHNR; CDR2 reads FQNEAQ (reference sequence). Germline trimming cut 5 bases from V and 3 bases from J; bases unmatched to any gene: 13.

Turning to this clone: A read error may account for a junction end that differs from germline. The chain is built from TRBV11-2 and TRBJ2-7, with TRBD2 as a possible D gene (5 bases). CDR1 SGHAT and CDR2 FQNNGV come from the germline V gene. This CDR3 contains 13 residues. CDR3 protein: CASSLETRTPTNF. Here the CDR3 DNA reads TGTGCCAGCAGCTTAGAGACCCGGACTCCGACGAATTTC.

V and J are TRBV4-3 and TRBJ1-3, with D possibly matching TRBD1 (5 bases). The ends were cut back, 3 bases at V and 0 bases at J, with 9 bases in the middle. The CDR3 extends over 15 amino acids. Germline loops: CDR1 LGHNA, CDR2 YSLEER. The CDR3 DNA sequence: TGCGCCAGCAGCCAGGACATTACCTCTGGAAACACCATATATTTT. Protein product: CASSQDITSGNTIYF.

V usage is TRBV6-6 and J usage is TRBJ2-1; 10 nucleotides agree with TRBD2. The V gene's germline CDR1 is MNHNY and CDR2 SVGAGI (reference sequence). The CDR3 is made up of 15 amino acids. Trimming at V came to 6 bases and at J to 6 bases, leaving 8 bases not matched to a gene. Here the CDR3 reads CASRTTSGERNEQFF. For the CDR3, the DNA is TGTGCCAGCAGAACCACTAGCGGGGAACGCAATGAGCAGTTCTTC.

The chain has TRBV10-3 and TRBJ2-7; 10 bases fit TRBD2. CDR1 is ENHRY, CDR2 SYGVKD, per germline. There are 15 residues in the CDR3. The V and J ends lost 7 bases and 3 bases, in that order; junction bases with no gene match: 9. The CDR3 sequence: CAITKLAGGLYEQYF. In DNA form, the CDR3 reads TGTGCCATCACGAAGTTAGCGGGGGGCCTCTACGAGCAGTACTTC.

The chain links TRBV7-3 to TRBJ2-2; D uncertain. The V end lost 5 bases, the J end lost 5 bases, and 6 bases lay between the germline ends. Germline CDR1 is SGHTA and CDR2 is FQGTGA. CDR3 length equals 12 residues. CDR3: CASSPVTGELFF. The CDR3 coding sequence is TGTGCCAGCAGCCCAGTGACCGGGGAGCTGTTTTTT.

CDR3 nucleotides: TGTGCCAGCTCACCACCGGGGAGTTCCAAAGCTTTCTTT. Protein sequence: CASSPPGSSKAFF. The chain employs TRBV18 and TRBJ1-1, with unresolved D. There are 13 residues in the CDR3. The germline gives CDR1 KGHSH, CDR2 LQKENI. Trimming removed 0 bases at V and 9 bases at J, with 11 bases between.

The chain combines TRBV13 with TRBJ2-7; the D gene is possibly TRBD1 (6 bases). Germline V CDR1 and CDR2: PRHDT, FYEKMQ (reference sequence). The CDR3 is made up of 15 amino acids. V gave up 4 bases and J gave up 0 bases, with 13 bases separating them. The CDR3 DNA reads TGTGCCAGCAGCTGGGGACACGACGGCTCCTACGAGCAGTACTTC. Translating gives CASSWGHDGSYEQYF.